The clone carrying this TCR beta chain was seen once. As yet, its antigen is unknown. These data come from a study of T cell responses to AZD1222 COVID-19 vaccine. Here immunoSEQ multiplex PCR was the method, and the copy in TCRdb shows in-frame clones only, minus some. The table includes roughly 71,000 clones, 85% detected once. Study-level results: Scientists sampled the repertoires only once the peak T cell response had passed. Dominant CD4 TCR responses targeted spike regions 160-218 and 743-854.

There are 13 residues in the CDR3. V was clipped by 6 bases and J by 3 bases, with 11 bases between them. The chain employs TRBV12-3 or TRBV12-4 and TRBJ1-2; D perhaps matches TRBD1 (5 bases). The clonotype comes from an adult in good health. The specimen was peripheral blood, collected on day 0 of AZD1222 vaccination. In nucleotides, the CDR3 is TGTGCCAGCAGCATCGGGGGGGACTATGGCTACACCTTC. Its protein product is CASSIGGDYGYTF.